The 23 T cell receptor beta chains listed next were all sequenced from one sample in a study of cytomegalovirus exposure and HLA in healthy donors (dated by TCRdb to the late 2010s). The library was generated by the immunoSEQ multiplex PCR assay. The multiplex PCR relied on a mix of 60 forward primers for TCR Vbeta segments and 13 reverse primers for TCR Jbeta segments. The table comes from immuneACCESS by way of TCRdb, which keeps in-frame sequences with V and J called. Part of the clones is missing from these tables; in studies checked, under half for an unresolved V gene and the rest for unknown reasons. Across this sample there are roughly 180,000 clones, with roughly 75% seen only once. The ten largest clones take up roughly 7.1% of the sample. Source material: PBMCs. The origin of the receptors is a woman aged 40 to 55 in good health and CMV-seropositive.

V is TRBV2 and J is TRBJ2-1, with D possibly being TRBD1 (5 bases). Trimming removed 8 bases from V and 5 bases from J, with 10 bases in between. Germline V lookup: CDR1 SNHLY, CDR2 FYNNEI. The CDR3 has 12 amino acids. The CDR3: CASLVRDNEQFF. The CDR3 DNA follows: TGTGCCAGCTTGGTCAGGGACAATGAGCAGTTCTTC.

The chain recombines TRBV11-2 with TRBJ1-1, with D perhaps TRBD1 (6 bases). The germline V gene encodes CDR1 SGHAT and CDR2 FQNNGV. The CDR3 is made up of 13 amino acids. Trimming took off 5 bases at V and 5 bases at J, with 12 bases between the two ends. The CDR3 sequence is CASSLHRGTEAFF. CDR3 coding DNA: TGTGCCAGCAGCCTCCATAGGGGGACTGAAGCTTTCTTT.

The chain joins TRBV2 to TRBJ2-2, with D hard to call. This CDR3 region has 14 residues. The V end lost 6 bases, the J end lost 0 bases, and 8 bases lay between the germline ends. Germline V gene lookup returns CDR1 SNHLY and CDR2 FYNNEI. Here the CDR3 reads CASRGATNTGELFF. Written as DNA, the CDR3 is TGTGCCAGCAGAGGAGCGACGAACACCGGGGAGCTGTTTTTT.

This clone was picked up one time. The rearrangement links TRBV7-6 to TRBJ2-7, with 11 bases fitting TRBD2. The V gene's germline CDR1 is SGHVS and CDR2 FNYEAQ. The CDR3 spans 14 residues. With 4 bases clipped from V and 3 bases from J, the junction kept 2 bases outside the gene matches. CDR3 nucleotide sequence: TGTGCCAGCAGCTACGGGACTAGCGGCTACGAGCAGTACTTC. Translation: CASSYGTSGYEQYF.

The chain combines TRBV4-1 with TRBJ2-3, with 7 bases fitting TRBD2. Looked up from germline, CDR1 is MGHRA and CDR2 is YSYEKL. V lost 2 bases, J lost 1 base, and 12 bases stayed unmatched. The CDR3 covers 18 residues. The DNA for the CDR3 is TGCGCCAGCAGCCAACTTCCCCATAGCGGGTTACGCACAGATACGCAGTATTTT. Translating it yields CASSQLPHSGLRTDTQYF.

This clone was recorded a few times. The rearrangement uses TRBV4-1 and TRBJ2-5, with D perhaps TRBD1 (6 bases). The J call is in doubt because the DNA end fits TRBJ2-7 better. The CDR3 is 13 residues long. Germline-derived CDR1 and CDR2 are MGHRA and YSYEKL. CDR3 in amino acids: CASSRQDSYEQYF. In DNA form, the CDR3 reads TGCGCCAGCAGCCGACAGGACTCCTACGAGCAGTACTTC.

The CDR3 bases are TGTGCCAGCAGCCCAAACCGGGACAGGGGGACCGGTGGCTACACCTTC. It specifies CASSPNRDRGTGGYTF. This chain links TRBV11-2 with TRBJ1-2; 11 bases fit TRBD1. Trimming cost V 5 bases and J 7 bases; bases outside gene matches: 12. The length of the CDR3 is 16 residues. Germline V lookup: CDR1 SGHAT, CDR2 FQNNGV.

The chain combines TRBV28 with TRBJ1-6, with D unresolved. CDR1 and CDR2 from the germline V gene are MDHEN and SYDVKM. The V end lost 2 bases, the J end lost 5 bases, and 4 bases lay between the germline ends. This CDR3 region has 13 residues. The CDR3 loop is CASSLLHNSPLHF. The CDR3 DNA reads TGTGCCAGCAGTTTACTTCATAATTCACCCCTCCACTTT.

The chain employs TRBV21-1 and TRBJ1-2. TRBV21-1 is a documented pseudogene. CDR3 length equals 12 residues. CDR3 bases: TGTGCCAGCAGAACGGGGGGAAGTGGCTACACCTTC. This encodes CASRTGGSGYTF.

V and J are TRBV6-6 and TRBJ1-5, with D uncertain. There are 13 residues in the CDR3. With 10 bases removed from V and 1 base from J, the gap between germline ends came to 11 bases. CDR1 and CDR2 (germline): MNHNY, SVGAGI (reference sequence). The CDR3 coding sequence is TGTGCCACCAAGACTACAAGCAATCAGCCCCAGCATTTT. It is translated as CATKTTSNQPQHF.

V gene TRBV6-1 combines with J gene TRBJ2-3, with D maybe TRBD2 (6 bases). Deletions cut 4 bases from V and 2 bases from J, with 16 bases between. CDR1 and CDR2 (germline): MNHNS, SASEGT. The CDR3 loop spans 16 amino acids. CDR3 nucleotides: TGTGCCAGCAGTGCAGGACTACAAACATACACAGATACGCAGTATTTT. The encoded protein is CASSAGLQTYTDTQYF.

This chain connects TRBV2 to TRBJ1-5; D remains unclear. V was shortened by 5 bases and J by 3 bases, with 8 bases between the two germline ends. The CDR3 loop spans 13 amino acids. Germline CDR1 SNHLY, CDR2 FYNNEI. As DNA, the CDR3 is TGTGCCAGCAGTCCCGGGGTCAATCAGCCCCAGCATTTT. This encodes CASSPGVNQPQHF. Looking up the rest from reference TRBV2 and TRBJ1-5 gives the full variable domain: EPEVTQTPSHQVTQMGQEVILRCVPISNHLYFYWYRQILGQKVEFLVSFYNNEISEKSEIFDDQFSVERPDGSNFTLKIRSTKLEDSAMYFCASSPGVNQPQHFGDGTRLSIL.

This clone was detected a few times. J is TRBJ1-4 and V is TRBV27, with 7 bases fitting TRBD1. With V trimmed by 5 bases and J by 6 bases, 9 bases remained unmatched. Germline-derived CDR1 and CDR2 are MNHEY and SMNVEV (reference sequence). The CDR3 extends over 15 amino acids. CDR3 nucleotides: TGTGCCAGCAGTACTATACAGGGGTTGTATGAAAAACTGTTTTTT. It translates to CASSTIQGLYEKLFF.

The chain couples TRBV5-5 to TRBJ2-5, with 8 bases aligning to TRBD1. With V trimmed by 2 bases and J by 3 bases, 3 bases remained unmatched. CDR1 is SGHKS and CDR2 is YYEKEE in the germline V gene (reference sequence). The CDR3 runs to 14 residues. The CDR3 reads CASSFLDREETQYF. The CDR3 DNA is TGTGCCAGCAGCTTCCTGGACAGGGAAGAGACCCAGTACTTC.

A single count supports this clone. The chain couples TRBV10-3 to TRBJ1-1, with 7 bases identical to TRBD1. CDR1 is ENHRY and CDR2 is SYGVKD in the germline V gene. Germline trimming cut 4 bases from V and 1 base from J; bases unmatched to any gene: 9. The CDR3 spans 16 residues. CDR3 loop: CAISGQGQKRNTEAFF. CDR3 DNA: TGTGCCATCAGTGGACAGGGCCAAAAGAGGAACACTGAAGCTTTCTTT.

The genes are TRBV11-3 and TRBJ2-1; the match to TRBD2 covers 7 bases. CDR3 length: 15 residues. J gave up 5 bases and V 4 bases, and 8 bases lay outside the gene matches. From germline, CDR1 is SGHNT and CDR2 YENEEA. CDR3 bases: TGTGCCAGCAGCTACGGGCAGGGAGGGGACAATGAGCAGTTCTTC. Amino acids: CASSYGQGGDNEQFF.

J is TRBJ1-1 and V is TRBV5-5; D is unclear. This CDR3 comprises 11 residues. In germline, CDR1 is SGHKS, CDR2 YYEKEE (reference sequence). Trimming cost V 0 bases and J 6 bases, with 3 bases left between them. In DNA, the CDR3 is TGTGCCAGCAGCTTGGTATCTGAAGCTTTCTTT. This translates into CASSLVSEAFF.

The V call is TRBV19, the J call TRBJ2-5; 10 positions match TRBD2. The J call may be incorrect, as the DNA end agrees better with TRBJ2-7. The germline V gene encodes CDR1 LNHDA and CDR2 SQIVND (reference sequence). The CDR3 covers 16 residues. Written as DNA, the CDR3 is TGTGCCAGTAGTGTCCTAGCGGGAGACCTCGCCTACGAGCAGTACTTC. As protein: CASSVLAGDLAYEQYF.

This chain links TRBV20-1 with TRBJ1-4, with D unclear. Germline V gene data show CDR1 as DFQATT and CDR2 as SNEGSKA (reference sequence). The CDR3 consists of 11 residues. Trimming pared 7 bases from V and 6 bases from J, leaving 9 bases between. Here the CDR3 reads CSVRIYEKLFF. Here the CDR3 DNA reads TGCAGTGTTCGTATATATGAAAAACTGTTTTTT.

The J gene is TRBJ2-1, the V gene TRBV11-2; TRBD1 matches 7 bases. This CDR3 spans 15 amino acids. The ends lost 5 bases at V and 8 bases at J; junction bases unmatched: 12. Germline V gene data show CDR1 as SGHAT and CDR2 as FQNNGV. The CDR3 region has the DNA TGTGCCAGCAGCCTCCTTCCGACAGGGCACGATGAGCAGTTCTTC. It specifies CASSLLPTGHDEQFF.

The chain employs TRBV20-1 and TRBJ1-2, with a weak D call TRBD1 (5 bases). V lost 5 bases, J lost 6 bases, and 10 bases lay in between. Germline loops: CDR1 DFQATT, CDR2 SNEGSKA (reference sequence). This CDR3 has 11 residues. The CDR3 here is CSAPAGNGYTF. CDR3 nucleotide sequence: TGCAGTGCTCCTGCAGGGAATGGCTACACCTTC.

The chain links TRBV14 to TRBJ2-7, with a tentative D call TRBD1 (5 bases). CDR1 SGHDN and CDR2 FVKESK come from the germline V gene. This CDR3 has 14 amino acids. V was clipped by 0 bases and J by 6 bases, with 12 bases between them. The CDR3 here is CASSQDFDSTEQYF. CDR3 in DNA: TGTGCCAGCAGCCAAGATTTTGACAGTACCGAGCAGTACTTC.

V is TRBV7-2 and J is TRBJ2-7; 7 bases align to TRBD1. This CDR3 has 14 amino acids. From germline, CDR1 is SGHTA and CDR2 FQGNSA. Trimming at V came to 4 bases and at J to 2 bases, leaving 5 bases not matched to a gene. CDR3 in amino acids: CASSWTGQTYEQYF. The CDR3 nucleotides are TGTGCCAGCAGCTGGACAGGTCAAACCTACGAGCAGTACTTC.